These 11 T cell receptor beta chains were sequenced from one sample in a study of cytomegalovirus exposure and HLA in healthy donors (dated by TCRdb to 2015 to 2018). The library was made by the immunoSEQ multiplex PCR assay. A mixture of 60 forward primers for TCR Vbeta segments and 13 reverse primers for TCR Jbeta segments was used in the multiplex PCR. TCRdb retrieved this table from immuneACCESS and kept in-frame rearrangements only. Not all clones are present; in checked studies, unresolved V genes account for under half, and no reason is known for the remainder. The sample contains approximately 120,000 clones, around 77% of them found a single time. The leading ten clones occupy 9.5% to 15% of the sample. What was sequenced was PBMCs. The receptors stem from a woman between 40 and 55 years old in good health and CMV-seropositive.

This clone has a handful of counts. The chain has TRBV30 and TRBJ1-2, with 10 bases that match TRBD1. There are 14 residues in the CDR3. Unmatched junction bases numbered 7, after V lost 4 bases and J lost 5 bases. Germline loops: CDR1 GTSNPN, CDR2 SVGIG (reference sequence). This CDR3 reads CAWTEDRGWYGYTF. CDR3 nucleotide sequence: TGTGCCTGGACCGAGGACAGGGGGTGGTATGGCTACACCTTC.

The chain employs TRBV6-1 and TRBJ1-5; D unresolved. Trimming stripped 2 bases from V and 5 bases from J, with 13 bases between. Germline CDR1 MNHNS, CDR2 SASEGT. CDR3 size: 15 residues. CDR3 sequence: CASSESLSYYQPQHF. CDR3 in DNA: TGTGCCAGCAGTGAATCCTTGTCCTATTATCAGCCCCAGCATTTT.

The chain recombines TRBV7-2 with TRBJ1-2, with unresolved D. This CDR3 comprises 12 residues. V gave up 2 bases and J gave up 4 bases, with 5 bases separating them. The germline V gene has CDR1 SGHTA and CDR2 FQGNSA. The CDR3 DNA sequence: TGTGCCAGCAGCTTAAACAGCTATGGCTACACCTTC. As protein: CASSLNSYGYTF. The full variable domain, rest sourced from reference TRBV7-2 and TRBJ1-2, is GAGVSQSPSNKVTEKGKDVELRCDPISGHTALYWYRQSLGQGLEFLIYFQGNSAPDKSGLPSDRFSAERTGGSVSTLTIQRTQQEDSAVYLCASSLNSYGYTFGSGTRLTVV.

Worth noting for this clone: The same CDR3 can be traced to other DNA sequences in this sample. J is TRBJ2-4 and V is TRBV18; 7 nucleotides align to TRBD1. Germline V CDR1 and CDR2: KGHSH, LQKENI. The CDR3 runs 15 residues. J gave up 8 bases and V 3 bases, and 10 bases lay outside the gene matches. CDR3 in DNA: TGTGCCAGCTCACCCTCCTTAGGGGGCCGGGACATTCAGTACTTC. Amino acid sequence: CASSPSLGGRDIQYF.

This clone has more than one count but fewer than ten. This chain links TRBV28 with TRBJ2-1, with 9 bases that match TRBD2. CDR3 length equals 17 residues. Germline V lookup: CDR1 MDHEN, CDR2 SYDVKM. Trimming cost V 5 bases and J 4 bases; bases outside gene matches: 12. The DNA of the CDR3 is TGTGCCAGCAGTCCCAGTTTGCTAGCGGGGTTATACAATGAGCAGTTCTTC. Encoded protein: CASSPSLLAGLYNEQFF.

The J gene is TRBJ2-7, the V gene TRBV19; the D is unclear. The V and J ends lost 3 bases and 3 bases respectively, with 12 bases between them. In germline, CDR1 is LNHDA, CDR2 SQIVND (reference sequence). This CDR3 comprises 14 residues. This CDR3 reads CASSMFGGDYEQYF. CDR3 nucleotides: TGTGCCAGTAGTATGTTCGGCGGAGACTACGAGCAGTACTTC.

The chain employs TRBV7-8 and TRBJ2-5, with TRBD2 identical over 11 bases. This CDR3 spans 15 amino acids. V shed 11 bases, J shed 4 bases, and the junction held 12 bases outside the gene matches. Per the germline V gene, CDR1 is SGHVS and CDR2 is FQNEAQ. CDR3 nucleotides: TGTGCCTCCCACCAACTAGCGGGAGTGGGAGAGACCCAGTACTTC. Protein: CASHQLAGVGETQYF.

The V call is TRBV19, the J call TRBJ2-7; D may be TRBD2 (5 bases). With 7 bases removed from V and 7 bases from J, the gap between germline ends came to 11 bases. This CDR3 has 11 amino acids. CDR1 LNHDA and CDR2 SQIVND come from the germline V gene (reference sequence). DNA for the CDR3: TGTGCCAGTAAAGAGGGCTCTGAGCAGTACTTC. Protein: CASKEGSEQYF.

The chain combines TRBV4-1 with TRBJ1-2, with D perhaps matching TRBD1 (6 bases). V lost 4 bases and J 0 bases, leaving 12 bases between the germline ends. This CDR3 contains 15 residues. Germline assignment: CDR1 MGHRA and CDR2 YSYEKL. Here the CDR3 reads CASSLLQGTNYGYTF. CDR3 sequence (DNA): TGCGCCAGCAGCCTACTACAGGGTACTAACTATGGCTACACCTTC.

This sequence joins TRBV10-3 and TRBJ2-7; 11 nucleotides align to TRBD1. V shed 7 bases and J 3 bases; nucleotides not matched to a gene: 8. Germline CDR1 is ENHRY and CDR2 is SYGVKD. The CDR3 totals 15 residues. The CDR3 nucleotides are TGTGCCATCAATCGTGGGACAGGGGGGAGCTACGAGCAGTACTTC. Translated, it gives CAINRGTGGSYEQYF.

The V gene is TRBV6-1, the J gene TRBJ1-1; a weak D match, TRBD1 (5 bases). Per the germline V gene, CDR1 is MNHNS and CDR2 is SASEGT. The CDR3 has 14 amino acids. Trimming shortened V by 2 bases and J by 0 bases, and 7 bases separated the two germline ends. In DNA form, the CDR3 reads TGTGCCAGCAGTGAAACGACAGTGAACACTGAAGCTTTCTTT. Its translation: CASSETTVNTEAFF.